A selection of T cell receptor beta chains follows, all from one sample in a study of human T cells and chemical hapten exposure. TCRdb ran MiXCR on the reads and lists one entry per CDR3 protein. The top ten hold approximately 1.5% of the sample, which has 95,000 to 150,000 distinct CDR3 sequences, approximately 9% seen once. The specimen sequenced was whole blood. These receptor sequences come from a human donor in good health. Some clones in this sample may be carry-over from other donors' samples. The CDR3 runs from the conserved cysteine through the conserved F or W. A D gene is named only where the DNA matches it firmly. Part of the rows lack a size; the others show once, few, many or a class for expanded clones.

d_call	j_call	v_call	clone_size	cdr3_aa	cdr3_nt
-	TRBJ2-1	TRBV6-6	many	CASRPGPFGNEQFF	TGTGCCAGCAGACCCGGACCCTTTGGGAATGAGCAGTTCTTC
TRBD1	TRBJ2-7	TRBV29-1	few	CSALPGQGDYGEQYF	TGCAGCGCCCTGCCGGGACAGGGTGACTACGGTGAGCAGTACTTC
-	TRBJ1-4	TRBV7-3	many	CASSSALGEKLFF	TGTGCCAGCAGCTCCGCCTTGGGAGAAAAACTGTTTTTT
TRBD1	TRBJ1-6	TRBV27	few	CASSTRTGPSSYNSPLHF	TGTGCCAGCAGTACCCGGACAGGTCCTAGCTCCTATAATTCACCCCTCCACTTT
-	TRBJ2-1	TRBV2	many	CASRRDGNNEQFF	TGTGCCAGCAGACGGGACGGTAACAATGAGCAGTTCTTC
TRBD1	TRBJ1-2	TRBV27	-	CASSSGGYFDGYTF	TGTGCCAGCAGTTCAGGGGGCTATTTTGATGGCTACACCTTC
-	TRBJ1-2	TRBV28	many	CASSTYVRALYGYTF	TGTGCCAGCAGTACCTATGTCCGGGCCCTCTATGGCTACACCTTC
-	TRBJ2-1	TRBV12-3/TRBV12-4	few	CASRLRGTAYNEQFF	TGTGCCAGCAGACTCCGCGGGACAGCGTACAATGAGCAGTTCTTC
-	TRBJ2-2	TRBV5-1	few	CASSLVSGANTGELFF	TGCGCCAGCAGCTTGGTGTCCGGGGCGAACACCGGGGAGCTGTTTTTT
TRBD2	TRBJ2-7	TRBV20-1	few	CSAGTSEVSYEQYF	TGCAGTGCTGGGACTAGCGAGGTTTCCTACGAGCAGTACTTC
TRBD1	TRBJ1-4	TRBV20-1	few	CSAGDSLGGEKLFF	TGCAGTGCTGGGGACAGTCTTGGGGGTGAAAAACTGTTTTTT
TRBD1	TRBJ1-1	TRBV29-1	-	CSGRPGGWGTEAFF	TGCAGCGGGCGGCCAGGGGGCTGGGGCACTGAAGCTTTCTTT
-	TRBJ2-7	TRBV12-3/TRBV12-4	-	CASSLQETYEQYF	TGTGCCAGCAGCTTACAGGAGACCTACGAGCAGTACTTC
-	TRBJ1-2	TRBV10-3	many	CAISERAWGYTF	TGTGCCATCAGTGAGAGGGCGTGGGGCTACACCTTC